What follows are 27 T cell receptor beta chains derived from one specimen sequenced in a study of shared clonotypes between healthy human individuals. Profiled with immunoSEQ multiplex PCR; TCRdb holds only in-frame clones, not every one. Among about half a million clones, more than 70% were seen once, and the ten largest hold around 12%. Sequencing was done on a sample of PBMCs. All receptors derive from a woman between 40 and 50 years old in good health. Some clones in this sample may be carry-over from other donors' samples.

In nucleotides, the CDR3 is TGTGCCAGCAGCCAATACGCCGGGACAGGGTACGAGCAGTACTTC. Protein product: CASSQYAGTGYEQYF. The chain is built from TRBV14 and TRBJ2-7, with TRBD1 matching 9 bases. The V gene end was trimmed by 2 bases and the J gene end by 4 bases; junction bases not matched to a gene: 6. Germline CDR1 is SGHDN and CDR2 is FVKESK. The CDR3 is 15 residues long.

The rearrangement uses TRBV6-1 and TRBJ1-1; 9 bases are a match to TRBD1. Losses at the gene ends were 8 bases for V and 4 bases for J; bases not matched to a gene: 8. CDR3 length equals 14 residues. Germline values: CDR1 MNHNS, CDR2 SASEGT. CDR3 bases: TGTGCCAGCGGTAACAGGGGGCAGGGCACTGAAGCTTTCTTT. Encoded protein: CASGNRGQGTEAFF.

The chain is built from TRBV6-5 and TRBJ2-2; weak D call: TRBD1 (6 bases). The V gene lost 6 bases and the J gene lost 8 bases, with 19 bases spanning the gap. The CDR3 extends over 15 amino acids. The germline CDR1 and CDR2 sequences are MNHEY and SVGAGI. This CDR3 reads CASRKDSLISGELFF. DNA of the CDR3: TGTGCCAGCAGGAAGGACAGTCTAATTTCTGGGGAGCTGTTTTTT.

This clone is a singleton in its sample. The V and J genes are TRBV5-1 and TRBJ2-7; D is unresolved. CDR1 and CDR2 (germline): SGHRS, YFSETQ. The CDR3 extends over 14 amino acids. V gave up 0 bases and J gave up 0 bases, with 7 bases separating them. The CDR3: CASSLGSSSYEQYF. CDR3 sequence (DNA): TGCGCCAGCAGCTTGGGCAGTAGCTCCTACGAGCAGTACTTC.

The V and J genes are TRBV5-1 and TRBJ2-7; TRBD1 agrees at 10 bases. Germline loops: CDR1 SGHRS, CDR2 YFSETQ. Trimming took 0 bases from V and 5 from J; bases not matched to a gene: 2. The CDR3 is 14 amino acids. DNA for the CDR3: TGCGCCAGCAGCTTGGCCGGGACAGGGGACGAGCAGTACTTC. Its translation is CASSLAGTGDEQYF.

Remarks on this clone: The same CDR3 can be traced to other DNA sequences in this sample. V is TRBV9 and J is TRBJ2-7; TRBD1 aligns across 7 bases. CDR1 and CDR2 (germline): SGDLS, YYNGEE. CDR3 length: 12 amino acids. The J segment lost 6 bases and the V segment lost 0 bases, leaving 0 bases of the junction unmatched. The CDR3 region is CASSVGQGEQYF. The CDR3 DNA reads TGTGCCAGCAGCGTAGGACAGGGCGAGCAGTACTTC.

The chain uses TRBV7-9 and TRBJ2-3, with TRBD2 identical over 8 bases. V lost 4 bases and J lost 0; bases outside the gene matches: 3. This CDR3 comprises 15 residues. Per the germline V gene, CDR1 is SEHNR and CDR2 is FQNEAQ (reference sequence). CDR3 DNA sequence: TGTGCCAGCAGCTCCAGCGGGAGAAGCACAGATACGCAGTATTTT. It is translated as CASSSSGRSTDTQYF.

This clone occurred once. The V gene is TRBV5-1, the J gene TRBJ2-7; 7 bases are a match to TRBD1. The ends lost 3 bases at V and 3 bases at J; junction bases unmatched: 15. CDR1 and CDR2 from the germline V gene are SGHRS and YFSETQ. The CDR3 runs 17 residues. In DNA, the CDR3 is TGCGCCAGCAGCTCAAACCCGACAGGGTCAGAGGTCTACGAGCAGTACTTC. Its translation is CASSSNPTGSEVYEQYF.

The chain carries TRBV7-9 and TRBJ1-2; 8 bases are shared with TRBD1. V trimming: 0 bases; J trimming: 8 bases; junction bases outside the gene matches: 11. CDR3 length: 16 residues. Per germline, CDR1 SEHNR and CDR2 FQNEAQ (reference sequence). DNA for the CDR3: TGTGCCAGCAGCTTAGCGGACAGGGTAAGGATCGACGGCTACACCTTC. This translates into CASSLADRVRIDGYTF.

The chain couples TRBV7-6 to TRBJ1-1, with TRBD1 as a possible D gene (6 bases). In germline, CDR1 is SGHVS, CDR2 FNYEAQ. This CDR3 has 14 residues. V dropped 5 bases and J dropped 4 bases, with 14 bases sitting between them. The CDR3: CASSAGQRGTEAFF. In DNA, the CDR3 is TGTGCCAGCAGCGCCGGACAGAGGGGCACTGAAGCTTTCTTT.

The V gene is TRBV5-4, the J gene TRBJ2-1; 16 bases match TRBD2. Germline CDR1 SGHNT, CDR2 YYREEE (reference sequence). Losses at the gene ends were 4 bases for V and 9 bases for J; bases not matched to a gene: 4. This CDR3 comprises 15 residues. CDR3 sequence reads: CASSPGLAGGVEQFF. The CDR3 nucleotides read TGTGCCAGCAGCCCGGGACTAGCGGGAGGGGTTGAGCAGTTCTTC.

The J gene is TRBJ2-2, the V gene TRBV5-1; maybe TRBD2 (6 bases). The CDR3 covers 16 residues. The germline V and J ends were trimmed by 1 base and 3 bases, with 13 bases remaining between them. CDR1 and CDR2 (germline): SGHRS, YFSETQ. This CDR3 is CASSLTASGDTGELFF. CDR3 DNA: TGCGCCAGCAGCTTGACAGCATCGGGGGACACCGGGGAGCTGTTTTTT.

The V and J genes are TRBV7-9 and TRBJ1-5; D unclear. CDR1 is SEHNR, CDR2 FQNEAQ, per germline (reference sequence). CDR3 length: 13 amino acids. Trimming pared 7 bases from V and 5 bases from J, leaving 12 bases between. CDR3 in amino acids: CASNRGVDQPQHF. As DNA, the CDR3 is TGTGCCAGCAACCGAGGCGTGGATCAGCCCCAGCATTTT.

The chain has TRBV30 and TRBJ2-5; the match to TRBD1 covers 8 bases. Per the germline V gene, CDR1 is GTSNPN and CDR2 is SVGIG (reference sequence). After removal of 2 bases from V and 0 bases from J, the junction contained 2 bases not matched to a gene. This CDR3 has 14 residues. The CDR3 loop is CAWSRTGHQETQYF. The CDR3 DNA is TGTGCCTGGAGTCGGACAGGGCACCAAGAGACCCAGTACTTC.

Note on this clone: Additional DNA sequences in this sample encode the identical CDR3. The rearrangement links TRBV5-4 to TRBJ2-6; 9 positions agree with TRBD1. The germline gives CDR1 SGHNT, CDR2 YYREEE (reference sequence). With 10 bases clipped from V and 7 bases from J, the junction kept 18 bases outside the gene matches. This CDR3 is built from 17 residues. This CDR3 is CAGRPAGTGTGANVLTF. The CDR3 nucleotides read TGTGCCGGCCGGCCCGCCGGGACAGGGACCGGAGCCAACGTCCTGACTTTC. The full variable domain, with the rest looked up from reference TRBV5-4 and TRBJ2-6, is ETGVTQSPTHLIKTRGQQVTLRCSSQSGHNTVSWYQQALGQGPQFIFQYYREEENGRGNFPPRFSGLQFPNYSSELNVNALELDDSALYLCAGRPAGTGTGANVLTFGAGSRLTVL.

The gene calls are TRBV7-2 and TRBJ2-2; 12 bases fit TRBD2. Trimming removed 5 bases from V and 5 bases from J; junction bases left unmatched: 12. The CDR3 loop spans 18 amino acids. CDR1 SGHTA and CDR2 FQGNSA come from the germline V gene. CDR3 amino acids: CASSPGRASGRETGELFF. The CDR3 DNA reads TGTGCCAGCAGCCCAGGTCGGGCTAGCGGGAGGGAAACCGGGGAGCTGTTTTTT.

The chain joins TRBV7-2 to TRBJ2-7; a possible D gene is TRBD2 (5 bases). The V and J ends lost 5 bases and 2 bases respectively, with 13 bases between them. CDR3 length: 14 amino acids. Germline assignment: CDR1 SGHTA and CDR2 FQGNSA. CDR3 nucleotides: TGTGCCAGCAGCCTATCGACCGGGGCCTACGAGCAGTACTTC. It is translated as CASSLSTGAYEQYF.

The gene calls are TRBV11-2 and TRBJ1-4, with unresolved D. V shed 5 bases and J shed 7 bases, with 14 bases lying between them. This CDR3 comprises 14 residues. Germline V gene sequence: CDR1 SGHAT, CDR2 FQNNGV. The CDR3 coding sequence is TGTGCCAGCAGCCTCAATGCGGATGGTGAAAAACTGTTTTTT. Translated: CASSLNADGEKLFF.

As regards this clone: Since a far larger clone is one base different, this is likely a read error. The chain is built from TRBV29-1 and TRBJ2-5; the D is unclear. The CDR3 spans 9 residues. CDR1 and CDR2 (germline): SQVTM, ANQGSEA. The CDR3 nucleotides are TGCAGCGTTAAAGAGACCCAGTACTTC. This sequence encodes CSVKETQYF.

The V call is TRBV29-1, the J call TRBJ1-1, with unresolved D. Germline CDR1 SQVTM, CDR2 ANQGSEA. V lost 1 base and J lost 4, with 10 bases in between. The CDR3 is 13 amino acids. CDR3 sequence: CSVEGQASTEAFF. CDR3 DNA sequence: TGCAGCGTTGAAGGTCAGGCGAGCACTGAAGCTTTCTTT.

This chain connects TRBV11-2 to TRBJ2-1, with a possible D match to TRBD1 (5 bases). Germline assignment: CDR1 SGHAT and CDR2 FQNNGV. The CDR3 has 14 amino acids. V was clipped by 7 bases and J by 1 base, with 11 bases between them. CDR3 in amino acids: CASNLGASYNEQFF. CDR3 DNA: TGTGCCAGCAACCTTGGGGCGTCCTACAATGAGCAGTTCTTC.

Regarding this clone: This may be a read error, as it is one base from a much larger clone. In DNA, the CDR3 is TGTGCCAGCAGTTCCGGGACAGGGGTCGAGACCCAGTACTTC. Its protein is CASSSGTGVETQYF. This sequence joins TRBV6-5 and TRBJ2-5, with 10 bases matching TRBD1. The germline V gene encodes CDR1 MNHEY and CDR2 SVGAGI. The CDR3 has 14 amino acids. Trimming removed 4 bases from V and 5 bases from J; junction bases left unmatched: 4.

The count of this clone is one. A read error likely explains this, since a far larger clone differs by one base. The conserved phenylalanine or tryptophan normally closing the CDR3 is absent here, so this likely arose from a read error. The V and J genes are TRBV20-1 and TRBJ1-1, with no clear D. The CDR3 runs to 11 residues. V was pared by 4 bases and J by 3 bases, with 6 bases between. Germline CDR1 reads DFQATT; CDR2 reads SNEGSKA (reference sequence). For the CDR3, the DNA is TGCAGTGCTAAGAGTTACACTGAAGCTTTCCTT. Its translation: CSAKSYTEAFL.

Regarding this clone: This likely stems from a read error, as it lies one base from a far larger clone. J is TRBJ1-1 and V is TRBV29-1, with D unclear. The CDR3 is 8 residues long. In germline, CDR1 is SQVTM, CDR2 ANQGSEA. The chain's CDR3 is CSASEVFF. As DNA, the CDR3 is TGCAGCGCCTCTGAAGTTTTCTTT.

The chain joins TRBV6-1 to TRBJ1-3, with unresolved D. Germline lookup yields CDR1 MNHNS and CDR2 SASEGT. This CDR3 region has 15 residues. V lost 2 bases to trimming and J lost 0 bases, with 8 bases between them. Here the CDR3 DNA reads TGTGCCAGCAGTGAATTCCTCGGCTCTGGAAACACCATATATTTT. Amino acids: CASSEFLGSGNTIYF.

DNA for the CDR3: TGTGCCAGCAGCCCAAACACGGGAGGAGAGACCCAGTACTTC. This gives the protein CASSPNTGGETQYF. This chain uses TRBV5-4 with TRBJ2-5; TRBD2 matches 7 bases. V trimming: 4 bases; J trimming: 4 bases; junction bases outside the gene matches: 7. CDR1 and CDR2 from the germline V gene are SGHNT and YYREEE (reference sequence). There are 14 residues in the CDR3.

This clone came up a few times. The V call is TRBV13, the J call TRBJ1-1; TRBD1 is a possible D gene (5 bases). The germline CDR1 and CDR2 sequences are PRHDT and FYEKMQ (reference sequence). The CDR3 spans 14 residues. Trimming took off 5 bases at V and 0 bases at J, with 10 bases between the two ends. The CDR3 here is CASSRGSMNTEAFF. DNA for the CDR3: TGTGCCAGCAGCCGGGGGTCCATGAACACTGAAGCTTTCTTT.